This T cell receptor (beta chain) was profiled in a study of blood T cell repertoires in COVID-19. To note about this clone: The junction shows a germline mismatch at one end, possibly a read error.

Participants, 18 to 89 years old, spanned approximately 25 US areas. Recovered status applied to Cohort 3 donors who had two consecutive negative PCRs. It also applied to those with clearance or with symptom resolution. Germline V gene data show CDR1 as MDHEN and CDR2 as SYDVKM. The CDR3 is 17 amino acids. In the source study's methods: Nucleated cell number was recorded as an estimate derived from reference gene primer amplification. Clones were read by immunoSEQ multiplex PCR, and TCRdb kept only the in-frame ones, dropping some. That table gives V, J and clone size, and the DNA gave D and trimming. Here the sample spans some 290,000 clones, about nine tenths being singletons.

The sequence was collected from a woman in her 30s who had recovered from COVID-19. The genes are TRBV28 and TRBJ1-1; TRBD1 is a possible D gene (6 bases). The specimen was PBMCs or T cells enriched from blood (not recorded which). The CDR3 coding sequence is TGTGCCAGCAGCCTATCGGGCAGGGGCTGGGGGCAAGCAGAGATGGTCTTT. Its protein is CASSLSGRGWGQAEMVF.